These T cell receptor beta chains were read from a single sample in a study of identical twins. Each CDR3 protein is one row after TCRdb ran MiXCR on the 5' RACE reads. This table has about 480,000 distinct CDR3 sequences, around 14% appearing once. This sample also appeared in a second study, on yellow fever vaccine responses in identical twins.

Sequenced: CD4+ T cells sorted from blood. The source of these receptors is a young woman in good health. Both conserved end residues are part of each CDR3. D genes are given only for firm matches. Clone size is stated in some rows and not others, as once, few, many or a class when expanded.

V gene	clone size	D gene	J gene	CDR3 DNA	CDR3 protein
TRBV11-1	few	NA	TRBJ2-1	TGTGCCAGCAGCTTAATGTGGGGAGGACAGACCAATGAGCAGTTCTTC	CASSLMWGGQTNEQFF
TRBV7-2	NA	NA	TRBJ1-4	TGTGCCAGCAGCTTAGAAGTCAGTCGGTCTGAAAAACTGTTTTTT	CASSLEVSRSEKLFF
TRBV7-9	many	TRBD2	TRBJ2-5	TGTGCCAGCAGCCTATTTCTAGCGGGAGAGGAGACCCAGTACTTC	CASSLFLAGEETQYF
TRBV11-2	few	NA	TRBJ2-7	TGTGCCAGCAGCTTAGATTTTCGAGAACAAGGCGCCCGGAGGGTTAAGCAGTACTTC	CASSLDFREQGARRVKQYF
TRBV5-1	NA	NA	TRBJ2-7	TGCGCCAGCAGCTTGGGTCCAAGACAACCTACCTACGAGCAGTACTTC	CASSLGPRQPTYEQYF
TRBV20-1	NA	NA	TRBJ2-7	TGCAGTGCAGCGGCCCACGAGCAGTACTTC	CSAAAHEQYF
TRBV29-1	NA	NA	TRBJ2-7	TGCAGCGTGGGGGGGGACAGCTACGAGCAGTACTTC	CSVGGDSYEQYF
TRBV6-5	few	TRBD1	TRBJ2-2	TGTGCCAGCAGTTACTTGGGGACAGGGTTAACCGGGGAGCTGTTTTTT	CASSYLGTGLTGELFF
TRBV18	few	NA	TRBJ1-1	TGTGCCAGCTCACCAGGGATTAGAAGGGACACTGAAGCTTTCTTT	CASSPGIRRDTEAFF
TRBV7-9	NA	TRBD1	TRBJ2-3	TGTGCCAGCAGCCCCGGGACAGGGCGCACAGATACGCAGTATTTT	CASSPGTGRTDTQYF
TRBV9	few	NA	TRBJ2-5	TGTGCCAGCAGCGTATCTTCTCGGCGTAGCCAAGAGACCCAGTACTTC	CASSVSSRRSQETQYF